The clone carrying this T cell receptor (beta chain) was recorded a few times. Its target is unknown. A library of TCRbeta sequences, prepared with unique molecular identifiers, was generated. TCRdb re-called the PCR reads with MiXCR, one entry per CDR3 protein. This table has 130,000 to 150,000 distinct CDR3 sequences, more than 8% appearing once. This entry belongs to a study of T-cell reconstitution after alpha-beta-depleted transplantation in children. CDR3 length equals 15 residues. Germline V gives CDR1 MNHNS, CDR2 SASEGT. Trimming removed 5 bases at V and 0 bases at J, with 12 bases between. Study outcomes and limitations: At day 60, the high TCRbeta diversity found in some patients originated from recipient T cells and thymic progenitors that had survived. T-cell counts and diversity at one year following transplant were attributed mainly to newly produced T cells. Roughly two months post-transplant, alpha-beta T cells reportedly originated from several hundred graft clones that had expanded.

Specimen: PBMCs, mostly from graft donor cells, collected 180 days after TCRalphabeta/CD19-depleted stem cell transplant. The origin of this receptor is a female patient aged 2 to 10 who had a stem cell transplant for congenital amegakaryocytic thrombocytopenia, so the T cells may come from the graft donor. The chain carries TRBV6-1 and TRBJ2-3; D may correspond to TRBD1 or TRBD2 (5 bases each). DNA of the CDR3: TGTGCCAGCAGTCAACGGGACGATAGCACAGATACGCAGTATTTT. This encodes CASSQRDDSTDTQYF.